The present entry profiles one T cell receptor (beta chain) with its context. Germline V gives CDR1 MDHEN, CDR2 SYDVKM. The CDR3 runs 13 residues. UMI-labeled 5' RACE TRB cDNA libraries were prepared from the cells. TCRdb reanalyzed the 5' RACE reads, giving one entry per CDR3 protein sequence and no DNA. This sample contains 40,000 to 45,000 distinct CDR3 sequences. The sample is drawn from a study of CXCR3-negative and CXCR3-positive naive CD8 T cells. Specimen: memory CD8+ T cells from blood. This chain connects TRBV28 to TRBJ2-7; there is no DNA to check the TCRdb D call of TRBD1. This TCR was recovered from a human donor in good health. Some clones in this sample may be carry-over from other donors' samples. The CDR3 sequence is CASSLVRAGEQYF. Full variable domain (outside the CDR3, taken from reference TRBV28 and TRBJ2-7): DVKVTQSSRYLVKRTGEKVFLECVQDMDHENMFWYRQDPGLGLRLIYFSYDVKMKEKGDIPEGYSVSREKKERFSLILESASTNQTSMYLCASSLVRAGEQYFGPGTRLTVT.